This T cell receptor beta chain was sequenced in a study of early T cells in non-severe SARS-CoV-2 infection. Study information: The chains were unpaired, and the sequenced material was bulk RNA from unsorted whole blood. General study points: CD4 and private specificities were missed by VDJdb matching, which favored anti-spike CD8 responses.

As part of library construction, unique molecular identifiers were attached to individual cDNA molecules. TCRdb re-derived calls from the 5' RACE reads in MiXCR, one entry per CDR3 protein. Altogether tens of thousands of distinct CDR3 sequences are present, over 6.5% being singletons, with the ten largest covering 4% to 5%. In the case of this clonotype: Its antigen is not known.

V gave up 5 bases and J gave up 5 bases; unmatched junction bases: 7. Per germline, CDR1 SGHAT and CDR2 FQNNGV. The CDR3 is 15 amino acids. The chain carries TRBV11-2 and TRBJ2-1; TRBD1 aligns across 9 bases. The TCR originated in an adult who was a healthcare worker with PCR-confirmed SARS-CoV-2 infection or an uninfected control (not recorded which). Sequenced: whole blood. The chain's CDR3 is CASSRGQGSDNEQFF. In nucleotides, the CDR3 is TGTGCCAGCAGCCGGGGACAGGGCTCGGACAATGAGCAGTTCTTC.